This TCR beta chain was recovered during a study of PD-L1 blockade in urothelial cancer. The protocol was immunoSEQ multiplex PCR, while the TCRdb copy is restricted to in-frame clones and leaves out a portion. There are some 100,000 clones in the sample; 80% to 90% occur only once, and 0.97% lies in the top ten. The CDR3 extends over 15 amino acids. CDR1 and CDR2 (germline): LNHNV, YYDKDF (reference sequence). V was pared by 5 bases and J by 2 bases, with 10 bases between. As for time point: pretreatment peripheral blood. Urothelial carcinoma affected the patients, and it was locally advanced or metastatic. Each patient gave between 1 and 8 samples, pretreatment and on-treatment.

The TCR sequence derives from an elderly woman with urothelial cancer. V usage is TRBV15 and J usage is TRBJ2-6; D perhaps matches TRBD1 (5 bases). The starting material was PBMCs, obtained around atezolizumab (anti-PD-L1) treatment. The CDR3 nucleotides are TGTGCCACCAGCCAGGGAAGGACTGGGGCCAACGTCCTGACTTTC. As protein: CATSQGRTGANVLTF.